This T cell receptor beta chain was captured by sequencing in a study of T cells in Graves' hyperthyroidism and ophthalmopathy. This clonotype was detected many times. Its antigen is unidentified. Germline V gene lookup returns CDR1 MNHEY and CDR2 SMNVEV (reference sequence). Between the trimmed V and J ends, which lost 5 bases and 3 bases, there was a span of 14 bases. The length of the CDR3 is 14 residues. When ophthalmopathy did not progress within 18 months, Graves' hyperthyroidism was considered stable. This sample holds PBMCs from approximately 10 ml fresh peripheral blood. RNA transcripts yielded amplified TCR beta CDR3 regions. TCR CDR3 regions were first amplified by RT-PCR with HTBI primers. Each CDR3 protein gets one entry after TCRdb re-called the multiplex PCR reads with MiXCR. The table records approximately 400,000 distinct CDR3 sequences, roughly 25% of them present only once. Overall study findings and caveats: Blood shared most expanded thyroid clonotypes above 0.001.

The chain carries TRBV27 and TRBJ2-7; D gene unclear. The clonotype originates from a man in his fifties with Graves' hyperthyroidism. The source material was blood. For the CDR3, the DNA is TGTGCCAGCAGTCAACGACACGTAATCTACGAGCAGTACTTC. Translation gives CASSQRHVIYEQYF.